Given below is one TCR beta chain in context. In the authors' workflow: Reference gene primer amplification gave estimated nucleated cell counts. Assay used: immunoSEQ multiplex PCR; TCRdb lists only in-frame clones, some missing. The D gene and trimming were derived from the DNA, and the V and J assignments and clone size from that table. The repertoire includes around 200,000 clones, 75% to 90% of them detected once, and 4.5% to 5.5% sits in the top ten. The sample comes from a study of blood T cell repertoires in COVID-19. V was pared by 0 bases and J by 3 bases, with 11 bases between. CDR3 length: 16 amino acids. Germline CDR1 reads LGHDT; CDR2 reads YNNKEL (reference sequence).

The source of this sequence is a woman aged 25 to 39 who had been exposed to COVID-19. The gene calls are TRBV3-1 (or the pseudogene TRBV3-2) and TRBJ2-2, with D perhaps TRBD1 (5 bases). Material for sequencing was PBMCs or T cells enriched from blood (not recorded which). CDR3 region: CASSQDSGKDTGELFF. CDR3 coding DNA: TGTGCCAGCAGCCAAGATTCAGGGAAAGACACCGGGGAGCTGTTTTTT.